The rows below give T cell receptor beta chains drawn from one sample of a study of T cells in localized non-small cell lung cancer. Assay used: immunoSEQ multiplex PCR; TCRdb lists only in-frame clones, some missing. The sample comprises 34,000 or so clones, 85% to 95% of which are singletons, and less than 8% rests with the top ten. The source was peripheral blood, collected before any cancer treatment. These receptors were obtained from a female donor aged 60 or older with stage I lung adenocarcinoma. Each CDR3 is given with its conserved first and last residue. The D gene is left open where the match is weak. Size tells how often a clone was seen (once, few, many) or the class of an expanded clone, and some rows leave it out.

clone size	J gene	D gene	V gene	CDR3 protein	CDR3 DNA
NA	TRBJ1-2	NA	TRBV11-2	CASSSGLNYGYTF	TGTGCCAGCAGCTCTGGGCTCAACTATGGCTACACCTTC
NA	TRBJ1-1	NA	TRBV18	CASSPPWGRTEAFF	TGTGCCAGCTCACCACCGTGGGGCCGGACTGAAGCTTTCTTT
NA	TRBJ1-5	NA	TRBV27	CASSSGPLNQPQHF	TGTGCCAGCAGTTCAGGGCCCCTCAATCAGCCCCAGCATTTT
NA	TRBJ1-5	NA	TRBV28	CASHRDSNQPQHF	TGTGCCAGCCACAGGGATAGCAATCAGCCCCAGCATTTT
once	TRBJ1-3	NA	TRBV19	CASSALGKSPNSGNTIYF	TGTGCCAGTAGTGCCCTGGGCAAATCACCTAACTCTGGAAACACCATATATTTT
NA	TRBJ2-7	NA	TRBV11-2	CASSPRIGPVLPYEQYF	TGTGCCAGCAGCCCCCGGATCGGACCCGTTCTACCCTACGAGCAGTACTTC
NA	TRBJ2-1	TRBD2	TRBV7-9	CASSPRTSGRGNEQFF	TGTGCCAGCAGCCCGAGGACTAGCGGGAGGGGAAATGAGCAGTTCTTC
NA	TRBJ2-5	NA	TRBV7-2	CASRSPGGETQYF	TGTGCCAGCAGGTCCCCCGGTGGGGAGACCCAGTACTTC
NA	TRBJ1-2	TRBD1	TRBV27	CASSGQGWAGYTF	TGTGCCAGCAGTGGACAGGGGTGGGCTGGCTACACCTTC
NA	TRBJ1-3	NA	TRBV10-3	CAISGTGNTIYF	TGTGCCATCTCGGGAACTGGAAACACCATATATTTT
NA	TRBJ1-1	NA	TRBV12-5	CASSLQGNTEAFF	TGTGCTAGCTCCTTACAGGGTAACACTGAAGCTTTCTTT
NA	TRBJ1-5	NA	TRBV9	CASSVGGVGNQPQHF	TGTGCCAGCAGCGTAGGGGGGGTCGGCAATCAGCCCCAGCATTTT
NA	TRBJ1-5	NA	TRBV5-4	CASSLQGDQPQHF	TGTGCCAGCAGCTTACAGGGTGATCAGCCCCAGCATTTT
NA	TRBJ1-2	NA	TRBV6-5	CATRRDGGYTF	TGTGCCACCAGACGGGATGGTGGCTACACCTTC
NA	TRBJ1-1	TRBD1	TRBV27	CASSSGTGGLSTEAFF	TGTGCCAGCAGTTCCGGGACAGGGGGCTTGAGCACTGAAGCTTTCTTT
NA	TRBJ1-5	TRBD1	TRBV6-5	CASRTGQGRQPQHF	TGTGCCAGCAGGACGGGACAGGGAAGGCAACCCCAGCATTTT
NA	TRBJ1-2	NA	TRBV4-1	CASSPAGGQDGYTF	TGCGCCAGCAGCCCCGCCGGGGGGCAGGATGGCTACACCTTC
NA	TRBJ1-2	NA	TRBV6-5	CASSYSGQGGYTF	TGTGCCAGCAGTTACTCGGGACAAGGGGGCTACACCTTC
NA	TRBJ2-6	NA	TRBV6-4	CASSDLVSGANVLTF	TGTGCCAGCAGTGATCTGGTCTCTGGGGCCAACGTCCTGACTTTC
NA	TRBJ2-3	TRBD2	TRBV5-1	CASSGTSGSMDTQYF	TGCGCCAGCAGCGGGACTAGCGGGAGCATGGATACGCAGTATTTT
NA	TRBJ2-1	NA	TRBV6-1	CASSVQREQFF	TGTGCCAGCAGTGTCCAGCGTGAGCAGTTCTTC
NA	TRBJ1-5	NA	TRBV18	CASSREGEGNQPQHF	TGTGCCAGCTCACGTGAAGGGGAGGGTAATCAGCCCCAGCATTTT
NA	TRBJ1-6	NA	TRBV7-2	CASSAPTGRLSSYNSPLHF	TGTGCCAGCAGCGCCCCGACAGGCCGATTGAGCTCCTATAATTCACCCCTCCACTTT
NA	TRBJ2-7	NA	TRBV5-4	CASSASPAGYEQYF	TGTGCCAGCAGCGCGTCCCCGGCTGGCTACGAGCAGTACTTC
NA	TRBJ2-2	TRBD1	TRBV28	CASSTMDRVILGIGELFF	TGTGCCAGCAGTACCATGGACAGGGTAATACTGGGAATCGGGGAGCTGTTTTTT
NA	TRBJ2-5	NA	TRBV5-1	CASRGGVLKETQYF	TGCGCCAGCAGAGGCGGGGTTCTCAAAGAGACCCAGTACTTC
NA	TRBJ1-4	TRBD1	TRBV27	CASSRGTGDAEKLFF	TGTGCCAGCAGTCGGGGGACAGGTGACGCAGAAAAACTGTTTTTT
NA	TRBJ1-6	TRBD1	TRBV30	CAWSGQGGNSPLHF	TGTGCCTGGAGTGGACAGGGGGGGAATTCACCCCTCCACTTT
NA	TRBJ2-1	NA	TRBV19	CASSSLATYNEQFF	TGTGCCAGTAGTTCGCTAGCGACTTACAATGAGCAGTTCTTC
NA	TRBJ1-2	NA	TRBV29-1	CSVELGTGTFYGYTF	TGCAGCGTTGAATTGGGAACAGGAACCTTCTATGGCTACACCTTC
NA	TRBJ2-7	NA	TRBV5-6	CASSLGDRYEQYF	TGTGCCAGCAGCTTAGGGGACCGTTACGAGCAGTACTTC